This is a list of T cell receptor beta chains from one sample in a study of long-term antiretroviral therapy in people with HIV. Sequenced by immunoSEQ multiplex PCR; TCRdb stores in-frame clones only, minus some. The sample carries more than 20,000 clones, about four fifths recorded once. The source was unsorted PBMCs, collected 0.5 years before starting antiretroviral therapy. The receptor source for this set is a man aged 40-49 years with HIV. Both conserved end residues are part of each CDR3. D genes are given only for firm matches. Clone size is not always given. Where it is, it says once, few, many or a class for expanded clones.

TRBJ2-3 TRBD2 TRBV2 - CASSVSGGSDTQYF TGTGCCAGCAGTGTTAGCGGGGGATCCGATACGCAGTATTTT
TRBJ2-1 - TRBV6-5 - CASSQGLPEQFF TGTGCCAGCAGCCAAGGTCTCCCTGAGCAGTTCTTC
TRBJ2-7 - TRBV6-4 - CASSDSSTRGYEQYF TGTGCCAGCAGTGACTCGTCTACCCGGGGCTACGAGCAGTACTTC
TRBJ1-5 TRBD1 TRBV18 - CASSQGADGNQPQHF TGTGCCAGCTCACAGGGGGCGGACGGCAATCAGCCCCAGCATTTT
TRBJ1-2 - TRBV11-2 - CASSLVDSANGYTF TGTGCCAGCAGCTTAGTGGACAGCGCTAATGGCTACACCTTC
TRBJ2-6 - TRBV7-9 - CAPGKEGAPAGANVLTF TGTGCCCCCGGGAAGGAAGGCGCTCCTGCTGGGGCCAACGTCCTGACTTTC
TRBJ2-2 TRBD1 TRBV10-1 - CASSAGQVGELFF TGCGCCAGCAGTGCCGGACAGGTCGGGGAGCTGTTTTTT
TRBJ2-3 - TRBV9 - CASSDRVPPDTQYF TGTGCCAGCAGCGACAGGGTCCCCCCGGATACGCAGTATTTT
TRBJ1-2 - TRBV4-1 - CASSPDDYGYTF TGCGCCAGCAGCCCTGACGACTATGGCTACACCTTC
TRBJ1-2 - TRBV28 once CASSQPLGVYGYTF TGTGCCAGCAGCCAACCCTTAGGAGTGTATGGCTACACCTTC
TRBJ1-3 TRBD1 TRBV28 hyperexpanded CASSFGTGQGGNTIYF TGTGCCAGCAGTTTTGGGACGGGACAGGGAGGAAACACCATATATTTT
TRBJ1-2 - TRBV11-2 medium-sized CASSFGETVYGYTF TGTGCCAGCAGCTTTGGGGAGACCGTCTATGGCTACACCTTC
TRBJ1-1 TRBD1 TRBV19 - CASSVRGLGDTEAFF TGTGCCAGTAGTGTCAGGGGGCTGGGGGACACTGAAGCTTTCTTT
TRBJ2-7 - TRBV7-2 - CASSSPWTNSYEQYF TGTGCCAGCAGCTCCCCCTGGACAAACTCCTACGAGCAGTACTTC
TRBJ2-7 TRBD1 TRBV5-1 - CASSLEQGAYEQYF TGCGCCAGCAGCTTGGAGCAGGGGGCCTACGAGCAGTACTTC
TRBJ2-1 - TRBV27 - CASSLVGGSSTGDEQFF TGTGCCAGCAGTTTAGTCGGGGGCAGTTCTACCGGCGATGAGCAGTTCTTC
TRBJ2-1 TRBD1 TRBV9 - CASSPAPGTGYNEQFF TGTGCCAGCAGCCCCGCCCCCGGGACAGGGTACAATGAGCAGTTCTTC
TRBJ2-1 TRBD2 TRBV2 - CASSPWGGNEQFF TGTGCCAGCAGCCCCTGGGGGGGCAATGAGCAGTTCTTC
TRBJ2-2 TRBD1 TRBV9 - CASSASLGQGARATGELFF TGTGCCAGCAGCGCGTCCTTGGGACAGGGGGCGCGAGCCACCGGGGAGCTGTTTTTT
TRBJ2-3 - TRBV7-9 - CASTLTRSYTDTQYF TGTGCCAGCACCTTAACACGGAGTTACACAGATACGCAGTATTTT
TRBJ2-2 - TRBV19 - CASSRGPDTGELFF TGTGCCAGTAGTAGAGGACCCGACACCGGGGAGCTGTTTTTT
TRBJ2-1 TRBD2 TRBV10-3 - CAISPSGGNNEQFF TGTGCCATCAGTCCTAGCGGGGGAAACAATGAGCAGTTCTTC
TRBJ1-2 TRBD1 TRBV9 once CASSVEGGSYGYTF TGTGCCAGCAGCGTAGAAGGGGGCTCCTATGGCTACACCTTC
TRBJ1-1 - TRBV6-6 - CASSYSGAFF TGTGCCAGCAGTTACTCAGGAGCTTTCTTT
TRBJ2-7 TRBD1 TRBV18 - CASSPPSGQAPEQYF TGTGCCAGCTCACCACCGAGTGGACAGGCACCCGAGCAGTACTTC
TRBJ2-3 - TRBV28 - CASSYRDDTDTQYF TGTGCCAGCTCCTACAGGGATGACACAGATACGCAGTATTTT
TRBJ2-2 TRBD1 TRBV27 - CASSLASPLTGAGELFF TGTGCCAGCAGTTTAGCCTCCCCTTTGACAGGGGCCGGGGAGCTGTTTTTT
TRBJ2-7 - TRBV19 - CASSTTGSLYEQYF TGTGCCAGTAGTACTACAGGGTCTCTCTACGAGCAGTACTTC
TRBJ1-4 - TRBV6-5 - CASRETAEDEKLFF TGTGCCAGCAGGGAGACAGCGGAGGACGAAAAACTGTTTTTT
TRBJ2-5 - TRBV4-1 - CASSQDGRGSETQYF TGCGCCAGCAGCCAAGACGGTAGAGGGAGCGAGACCCAGTACTTC
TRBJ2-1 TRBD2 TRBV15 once CATSRPVSGGVGEQFF TGTGCCACCAGCAGACCTGTTAGCGGGGGAGTGGGTGAGCAGTTCTTC
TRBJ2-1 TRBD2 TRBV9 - CASRLADEYNEQFF TGTGCCAGCAGGCTAGCGGACGAATACAATGAGCAGTTCTTC
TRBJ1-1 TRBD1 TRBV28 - CASSPWTGGTATEAFF TGTGCCAGCAGTCCCTGGACAGGGGGGACCGCCACTGAAGCTTTCTTT
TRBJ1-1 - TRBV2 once CASNPGFAEAFF TGTGCCAGCAACCCAGGGTTCGCTGAAGCTTTCTTT
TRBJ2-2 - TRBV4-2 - CASSQVRGTNTGELFF TGTGCCAGCAGCCAAGTGAGGGGGACAAACACCGGGGAGCTGTTTTTT